This T cell receptor (beta chain) was found in a study of vaccination and CD4 T cells after COVID-19. Study at large: Convalescent donors were composed of six males and four females, of whom two were Hispanic.

Documented treatment: roughly nine-day PBMC culture with coronavirus spike peptide pools or control peptides (ViraFEST assay). V lost 5 bases, J lost 5 bases, and 9 bases stayed unmatched. The CDR3 consists of 15 residues. Germline loops: CDR1 DFQATT, CDR2 SNEGSKA (reference sequence). The sample holds a few counts of this clonotype. The antigen is not known. Sequenced with the Oncomine TCR Beta short-read assay was DNA taken from cultured CD4+ T cells. TCRdb passed the PCR reads through MiXCR, listing each CDR3 protein once. The sample has some 10,000 distinct CDR3 sequences; around 45% are singletons.

The sequenced sample was CD4+ T cells from blood, cultured in vitro. This TCR came from a human donor who had recovered from COVID-19. This chain joins TRBV20-1 and TRBJ2-3, with 11 bases lining up with TRBD2. For the CDR3, the DNA is TGCAGTGCTTCCGTGACTAGCGGGATGAGAGATACGCAGTATTTT. Residues: CSASVTSGMRDTQYF.